The 27 T cell receptor beta chains presented below share a single source sample, sequenced in a study of blood T cells in healthy people across ages. A sample-barcoded 5' primer and a J-beta primer mix were used in a second PCR of roughly 6 to 12 cycles. TCRdb reanalysed the 5' RACE reads using MiXCR and keeps one entry per CDR3 protein. The sample contains over 1,300,000 distinct CDR3 sequences, roughly 59% of which appear only once. The specimen sequenced was blood. The origin of the receptors is a man between 18 and 35 years old in good health.

Remarks on this clonotype: The junction does not match germline at one end; this may be a read error. This chain joins TRBV10-3 and TRBJ2-7; TRBD2 matches at 10 bases. Germline assignment: CDR1 ENHRY and CDR2 SYGVKD. The CDR3 consists of 13 residues. DNA of the CDR3: TGTACCATCAGTGGGACTAGCGAGGGCGAGCAGTACTTC. Translated: CTISGTSEGEQYF.

CDR3 sequence reads: CASSLTGVVQETQYF. DNA for the CDR3: TGTGCCAGCAGCTTGACAGGGGTTGTACAAGAGACCCAGTACTTC. The gene calls are TRBV2 and TRBJ2-5; TRBD1 agrees at 8 bases. V trimming: 6 bases; J trimming: 2 bases; junction bases outside the gene matches: 8. CDR1 and CDR2 from the germline V gene are SNHLY and FYNNEI. There are 15 residues in the CDR3. Full variable domain (remainder filled in from reference TRBV2 and TRBJ2-5): EPEVTQTPSHQVTQMGQEVILRCVPISNHLYFYWYRQILGQKVEFLVSFYNNEISEKSEIFDDQFSVERPDGSNFTLKIRSTKLEDSAMYFCASSLTGVVQETQYFGPGTRLLVL.

This clonotype was observed a few times. V gene TRBV4-2 combines with J gene TRBJ1-6, with TRBD1 matching 10 bases. There are 17 residues in the CDR3. The V segment lost 0 bases and the J segment 13 bases; nucleotides outside the gene matches: 12. Per germline, CDR1 LGHNA and CDR2 YNFKEQ. The CDR3 coding sequence is TGTGCCAGCAGCCAAGATCTAAGGGGACAGGGGAGGACCCCCCTCCACTTT. Protein sequence: CASSQDLRGQGRTPLHF.

This sequence joins TRBV14 and TRBJ1-5; no clear D gene. The CDR3 is 14 residues long. Trimming shortened V by 4 bases and J by 7 bases, and 14 bases separated the two germline ends. Looked up from germline, CDR1 is SGHDN and CDR2 is FVKESK. The CDR3 bases are TGTGCCAGCAGCCCTCGCGGGGAAGGGCAGCCCCAGCATTTT. Its protein product is CASSPRGEGQPQHF.

This clonotype was found once. A read error may produce the germline difference seen at one junction end. The J gene is TRBJ2-4, the V gene TRBV11-1, with D perhaps assigned TRBD1 or TRBD2 (5 bases each). This CDR3 comprises 14 residues. Germline V gene sequence: CDR1 SGHAT, CDR2 FQDESV (reference sequence). CDR3 sequence (DNA): TGCGCCAGCAGCACAGTAGAGGGGAGAGACATTCAGTACTTC. Its translation is CASSTVEGRDIQYF.

V is TRBV12-3 or TRBV12-4 and J is TRBJ2-7; D perhaps matches TRBD2 (5 bases). Judging by the DNA end, TRBJ2-5 fits better; the J call may be wrong. The CDR3 loop spans 14 amino acids. The CDR3 bases are TGTGCCAGCAGTTTAGCCCTAGCCTTGGGGACCCAGTACTTC. It translates to CASSLALALGTQYF.

Ten or more counts support this clonotype. V gene TRBV12-3 or TRBV12-4 combines with J gene TRBJ2-4, with 8 bases identical to TRBD2. The last part of the DNA fits TRBJ2-7 better; the J call may be wrong. The CDR3 extends over 14 amino acids. The DNA of the CDR3 is TGTGCCAGCAGTTTATCGGGAGGGCCGGACGAGCAGTACTTC. Translating gives CASSLSGGPDEQYF.

There are a few counts of this clonotype. CDR3 region: CSAQPVNEQFF. In DNA form, the CDR3 reads TGCAGTGCCCAACCTGTCAATGAGCAGTTCTTC. V gene TRBV20-1 combines with J gene TRBJ2-1; D is uncertain. Germline V lookup: CDR1 DFQATT, CDR2 SNEGSKA (reference sequence). There are 11 residues in the CDR3. V was trimmed by 6 bases and J by 6 bases, leaving 9 bases between them.

This chain uses TRBV12-3 or TRBV12-4 with TRBJ1-1, with D perhaps matching TRBD1 (5 bases). This CDR3 has 14 amino acids. Trimming removed 3 bases at V and 7 bases at J, with 15 bases between. The CDR3: CASSFGQWGNEAFF. In DNA, the CDR3 is TGTGCCAGCAGTTTTGGGCAGTGGGGGAATGAAGCTTTCTTT.

The rearrangement uses TRBV2 and TRBJ2-1, with D unresolved. The CDR3 totals 16 residues. V was shortened by 0 bases and J by 7 bases, with 16 bases between the two germline ends. Per the germline V gene, CDR1 is SNHLY and CDR2 is FYNNEI. The CDR3 DNA follows: TGTGCCAGCAGTGAAGCCGCCAGTTCCCTCCTGAATGAGCAGTTCTTC. Translation gives CASSEAASSLLNEQFF.

The rearrangement uses TRBV6-5 and TRBJ2-1; no clear D. This CDR3 has 16 residues. V lost 6 bases, J lost 9 bases, and 24 bases lay in between. Germline CDR1 MNHEY, CDR2 SVGAGI. This CDR3 reads CASSPNVDSILPEQFF. The CDR3 DNA reads TGTGCCAGCAGCCCTAACGTCGACTCCATCCTGCCTGAGCAGTTCTTC.

The chain employs TRBV6-5 and TRBJ2-4; tentative D call: TRBD2 (6 bases). Matching the DNA end better, TRBJ2-7 makes the J call doubtful. This CDR3 contains 15 residues. CDR1 and CDR2 (germline): MNHEY, SVGAGI. As DNA, the CDR3 is TGTGCCAGCAGCCAATTTGGGACTGGCTCCTACGAGCAGTACTTC. Its protein is CASSQFGTGSYEQYF.

The chain uses TRBV4-3 and TRBJ2-7; weak D call: TRBD1 (6 bases). Trimming stripped 4 bases from V and 4 bases from J, with 17 bases between. Germline-derived CDR1 and CDR2 are LGHNA and YSLEER. CDR3 length: 15 residues. This CDR3 reads CASSPGDRPTYEQYF. The DNA of the CDR3 is TGCGCCAGCAGCCCCGGCGACAGGCCTACTTACGAGCAGTACTTC.

The rearrangement joins TRBV3-1 to TRBJ2-7; D unresolved. The CDR3 length is 14 residues. The V gene's germline CDR1 is LGHDT and CDR2 YNNKEL (reference sequence). V lost 4 bases to trimming and J lost 12 bases, with 22 bases between them. The CDR3 spells CASSPNFSGGELYF. The CDR3 coding sequence is TGTGCCAGCAGCCCCAACTTTTCCGGTGGTGAATTGTACTTC.

The chain joins TRBV4-1 to TRBJ1-2; 8 bases are a match to TRBD1. Germline values: CDR1 MGHRA, CDR2 YSYEKL. CDR3 length equals 13 residues. With V trimmed by 5 bases and J by 10 bases, 9 bases remained unmatched. The CDR3 coding sequence is TGCGCCAGCAGCTACCGGACAGGGAATGACTACACCTTC. Translating it yields CASSYRTGNDYTF.

The rearrangement joins TRBV6-2 or TRBV6-3 to TRBJ1-1; a possible D gene is TRBD1 (5 bases). Trimming pared 0 bases from V and 0 bases from J, leaving 14 bases between. This CDR3 contains 17 residues. Looked up from germline, CDR1 is MNHEY and CDR2 is SVGEGT. CDR3 in DNA: TGTGCCAGCAGTTACTCGAACCGCAGGGACTTGAACACTGAAGCTTTCTTT. Its protein is CASSYSNRRDLNTEAFF.

The rearrangement uses TRBV4-1 and TRBJ2-2; no clear D. Germline CDR1 and CDR2: MGHRA and YSYEKL. The CDR3 length is 14 residues. The V end lost 1 base, the J end lost 8 bases, and 11 bases lay between the germline ends. This CDR3 is CASSQGSLTGELFF. CDR3 in DNA: TGCGCCAGCAGCCAAGGAAGCTTGACTGGGGAGCTGTTTTTT.

The chain links TRBV12-3 or TRBV12-4 to TRBJ1-3; D gene unclear. V lost 2 bases, J lost 1 base, and 3 bases lay in between. The CDR3 has 13 residues. Here the CDR3 DNA reads TGTGCCAGCAGTTTAATGTCTGGAAACACCATATATTTT. Translating gives CASSLMSGNTIYF.

The V and J genes are TRBV29-1 and TRBJ2-5, with TRBD1 as a possible D gene (5 bases). The length of the CDR3 is 12 residues. Germline V gene sequence: CDR1 SQVTM, CDR2 ANQGSEA. V lost 2 bases and J 4 bases, leaving 8 bases between the germline ends. The chain's CDR3 is CSVEIQGETQYF. The CDR3 coding sequence is TGCAGCGTTGAAATCCAGGGAGAGACCCAGTACTTC. Full variable domain (remainder filled in from reference TRBV29-1 and TRBJ2-5): SAVISQKPSRDICQRGTSLTIQCQVDSQVTMMFWYRQQPGQSLTLIATANQGSEATYESGFVIDKFPISRPNLTFSTLTVSNMSPEDSSIYLCSVEIQGETQYFGPGTRLLVL.

The chain employs TRBV3-1 and TRBJ2-7, with D possibly TRBD2 on 5 matching bases. The assigned J gene may be wrong: the sequence end matches TRBJ2-5 better. Per germline, CDR1 LGHDT and CDR2 YNNKEL (reference sequence). The CDR3 covers 15 residues. The DNA of the CDR3 is TGTGCCAGCATCCAGAGTGAGGGCGGCAAAGAGACCCAGTACTTC. The encoded protein is CASIQSEGGKETQYF.

This clonotype turned up a few times. The DNA of the CDR3 is TGTGCCAGCAGCTTAAGCGACAGGGGCACAGATACGCAGTATTTT. Translation gives CASSLSDRGTDTQYF. The rearrangement joins TRBV13 to TRBJ2-3; the match to TRBD1 covers 7 bases. Germline-derived CDR1 and CDR2 are PRHDT and FYEKMQ (reference sequence). V was pared by 2 bases and J by 1 base, with 3 bases of the junction left unmatched. The CDR3 runs 15 residues.

The chain joins TRBV5-6 to TRBJ2-3, with D uncertain. This CDR3 contains 13 residues. Trimming shortened V by 7 bases and J by 1 base, and 10 bases separated the two germline ends. Germline CDR1 and CDR2: SGHDT and YYEEEE. The CDR3 loop reads CASGLTGTDTQYF. The CDR3 region has the DNA TGTGCCAGCGGATTAACGGGCACAGATACGCAGTATTTT.

This clonotype was seen more than once but under ten times. The V and J genes are TRBV9 and TRBJ2-1, with 8 bases identical to TRBD2. The CDR3 has 18 amino acids. J lost 0 bases, V lost 0 bases, and 8 bases had no gene match. The V gene's germline CDR1 is SGDLS and CDR2 YYNGEE. CDR3 sequence (DNA): TGTGCCAGCAGCGTAGGCGGAGCGGGGGCCAGCTCCTACAATGAGCAGTTCTTC. Translated, it gives CASSVGGAGASSYNEQFF.

This clonotype was observed a single time. J is TRBJ2-3 and V is TRBV30; D call uncertain. CDR1 is GTSNPN, CDR2 SVGIG, per germline (reference sequence). The CDR3 extends over 12 amino acids. Trimming removed 5 bases at V and 3 bases at J, with 9 bases between. The CDR3 sequence: CAWEMQTDTQYF. The CDR3 region has the DNA TGTGCCTGGGAAATGCAAACAGATACGCAGTATTTT.

The rearrangement joins TRBV7-2 to TRBJ1-2; unclear D gene. Germline V gene lookup returns CDR1 SGHTA and CDR2 FQGNSA. Trimming took off 0 bases at V and 3 bases at J, with 8 bases between the two ends. CDR3 length: 14 residues. The CDR3 sequence: CASSLASRDYGYTF. CDR3 bases: TGTGCCAGCAGCTTAGCGTCAAGGGACTATGGCTACACCTTC.

This clonotype has a handful of counts. This chain links TRBV4-2 with TRBJ2-1; maybe TRBD1 (5 bases). This CDR3 is built from 14 residues. Per germline, CDR1 LGHNA and CDR2 YNFKEQ. Trimming cost V 0 bases and J 7 bases, with 10 bases left between them. For the CDR3, the DNA is TGTGCCAGCAGCCAAGAGGACATGTGGAATGAGCAGTTCTTC. Translating it yields CASSQEDMWNEQFF.

There are a few counts of this clonotype. The rearrangement joins TRBV20-1 to TRBJ2-5; no clear D gene. The CDR3 has 14 amino acids. V was shortened by 1 base and J by 6 bases, with 15 bases between the two germline ends. Germline CDR1 DFQATT, CDR2 SNEGSKA (reference sequence). CDR3 protein: CSARVMGPKKTQYF. The CDR3 DNA is TGCAGTGCTAGAGTCATGGGCCCTAAGAAGACCCAGTACTTC.